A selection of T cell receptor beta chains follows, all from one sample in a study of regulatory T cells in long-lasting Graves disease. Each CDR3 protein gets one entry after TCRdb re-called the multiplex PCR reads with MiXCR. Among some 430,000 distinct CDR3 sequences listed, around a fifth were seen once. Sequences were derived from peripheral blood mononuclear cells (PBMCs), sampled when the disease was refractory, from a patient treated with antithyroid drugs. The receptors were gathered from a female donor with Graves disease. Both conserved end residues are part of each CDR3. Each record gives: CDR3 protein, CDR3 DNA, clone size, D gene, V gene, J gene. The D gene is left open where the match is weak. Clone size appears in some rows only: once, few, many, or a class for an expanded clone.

CASVPTLGLKFLNTEAFF	TGTGCTAGTGTTCCTACACTTGGGTTAAAATTCTTGAACACTGAAGCTTTCTTT	medium-sized	NA	TRBV12-5	TRBJ1-1
CSARDVGASYGYTF	TGCAGTGCTAGAGATGTGGGAGCAAGCTATGGCTACACCTTC	many	NA	TRBV20-1	TRBJ1-2
CASSLGGLEHQPQRF	TGCGCCAGCAGCCTGGGAGGCCTGGAGCATCAGCCCCAGCGTTTT	once	NA	TRBV5-1	TRBJ1-5
CSARDLLGGLDEQFF	TGCAGTGCTAGAGATCTTTTGGGGGGTTTGGATGAGCAGTTCTTC	NA	NA	TRBV20-1	TRBJ2-1
CASSPGLERLRAFF	TGTGCCAGCAGCCCGGGCCTAGAGCGACTGCGAGCTTTCTTT	few	NA	TRBV6-2/TRBV6-3	TRBJ1-1
CASSAGQPQETQYF	TGTGCCAGCAGCGCAGGACAGCCCCAAGAGACCCAGTACTTC	NA	NA	TRBV5-5	TRBJ2-5
CASSQDSSSGNTIYF	TGTGCCAGCAGCCAAGACTCGAGCTCTGGAAACACCATATATTTT	NA	NA	TRBV3-1	TRBJ1-3
CASSLFRDEQYF	TGTGCCAGCAGCTTATTTCGGGACGAGCAGTACTTC	many	NA	TRBV28	TRBJ2-7
CSAPTGRLGAYEQYF	TGCAGTGCTCCGACGGGTAGACTCGGGGCCTACGAGCAGTACTTC	NA	NA	TRBV20-1	TRBJ2-7
CASSFLTGHSPLHF	TGTGCCAGCAGTTTTTTAACCGGCCATTCACCCCTCCACTTT	many	NA	TRBV28	TRBJ1-6
CSASREGYEQYF	TGCAGTGCTTCGCGGGAGGGCTACGAGCAGTACTTC	few	TRBD2	TRBV20-1	TRBJ2-7
CATKVTGLSNRPQHF	TGTGCCACCAAAGTTACAGGCCTTAGCAATCGGCCCCAGCATTTT	NA	NA	TRBV19	TRBJ1-5
CSARATGTGTGEQYF	TGCAGTGCTAGAGCGACCGGGACAGGGACGGGGGAGCAGTACTTC	NA	TRBD1	TRBV20-1	TRBJ2-7
CASSIDRVYGYTF	TGTGCCAGCAGTATCGACAGGGTCTATGGCTACACCTTC	many	TRBD1	TRBV19	TRBJ1-2
CASSAQTGGDTIYF	TGTGCCAGCAGTGCGCAGACAGGCGGGGACACCATATATTTT	few	NA	TRBV27	TRBJ1-3
CASSDSGAQETQYF	TGTGCCAGCAGTGATAGCGGGGCCCAAGAGACCCAGTACTTC	many	TRBD2	TRBV2	TRBJ2-5
CASSLAQMNTEAFF	TGTGCCAGCAGCTTAGCACAGATGAACACTGAAGCTTTCTTT	many	NA	TRBV13	TRBJ1-1
CASSPHGVRTETYEQYF	TGTGCCAGCAGCCCACACGGTGTCCGAACCGAGACCTACGAGCAGTACTTC	few	NA	TRBV7-2	TRBJ2-7
CASSQLFTGGETQYF	TGCGCCAGCAGCCAACTATTCACAGGGGGAGAGACCCAGTACTTC	few	TRBD1	TRBV4-3	TRBJ2-5
CASSEEGSDNSPLHF	TGTGCCAGCAGCGAGGAGGGGTCTGATAATTCACCCCTCCACTTT	many	NA	TRBV9	TRBJ1-6
CASSQVQGLGNTEAFF	TGTGCCAGCAGCCAAGTGCAGGGGCTCGGGAACACTGAAGCTTTCTTT	NA	NA	TRBV3-1	TRBJ1-1
CASSTSGSGANVLTF	TGTGCCAGCAGTACCTCCGGCTCTGGGGCCAACGTCCTGACTTTC	many	NA	TRBV27	TRBJ2-6
CSARDYGGEAGYTF	TGCAGTGCTAGAGATTATGGGGGCGAGGCTGGCTACACCTTC	few	NA	TRBV20-1	TRBJ1-2
CSARGRGTGGAYNEQFF	TGCAGTGCTAGAGGGAGGGGGACAGGGGGCGCCTACAATGAGCAGTTCTTC	NA	TRBD1	TRBV20-1	TRBJ2-1
CSARKEQGVSFNSPLHF	TGCAGTGCTAGAAAGGAGCAGGGAGTATCCTTCAATTCACCCCTCCACTTT	once	NA	TRBV20-1	TRBJ1-6
CASSKQGSTYTF	TGTGCCAGCAGCAAACAGGGGTCCACCTACACCTTC	many	TRBD1	TRBV28	TRBJ1-2
CASSLFYVVGEQYF	TGTGCCAGCAGCCTCTTTTACGTAGTTGGAGAGCAGTACTTC	many	NA	TRBV27	TRBJ2-7
CASSETVHSGNTIYF	TGTGCCAGCAGTGAAACGGTACACTCTGGAAACACCATATATTTT	few	NA	TRBV6-2/TRBV6-3	TRBJ1-3
CASSLWSGGGYGYTF	TGTGCCAGCAGCTTATGGTCAGGGGGCGGCTATGGCTACACCTTC	NA	TRBD1	TRBV5-5	TRBJ1-2
CSARDANGSDEAFF	TGCAGTGCTAGAGATGCGAACGGTTCCGACGAAGCTTTCTTT	many	NA	TRBV20-1	TRBJ1-1
CVSSFWAGEDEKLFF	TGTGTCAGCAGTTTTTGGGCAGGGGAGGATGAAAAACTGTTTTTT	few	NA	TRBV28	TRBJ1-4
CASSPGTGGPETQYF	TGTGCCAGCAGCCCCGGGACAGGGGGACCGGAGACCCAGTACTTC	many	TRBD1	TRBV7-2	TRBJ2-5
CASSFLQARQYF	TGTGCCAGCAGTTTTCTACAGGCCCGCCAGTACTTC	many	NA	TRBV28	TRBJ2-5
CSARRGDREAFF	TGCAGTGCTAGAAGGGGGGACAGGGAAGCTTTCTTT	many	TRBD1	TRBV20-1	TRBJ1-1
CASSVSGQASSYEQYF	TGTGCCAGCAGCGTCTCCGGACAGGCGTCCTCCTACGAGCAGTACTTC	NA	TRBD1	TRBV9	TRBJ2-7
CASSTWWSQHF	TGTGCCAGCAGTACCTGGTGGTCCCAGCATTTT	NA	NA	TRBV28	TRBJ1-5
CASSPRVLLSTDTQYF	TGTGCCAGCAGTCCCCGGGTCCTCCTCAGCACAGATACGCAGTATTTT	NA	NA	TRBV27	TRBJ2-3
CASSLYSQRASSYEQYF	TGTGCCAGCAGCTTATACAGCCAGAGGGCTAGCTCCTACGAGCAGTACTTC	many	NA	TRBV11-1	TRBJ2-7
CASSLWQQYEQYF	TGTGCCAGCAGTTTATGGCAACAATACGAGCAGTACTTC	few	NA	TRBV28	TRBJ2-7
CASSSSLVQNSPLHF	TGTGCCAGCAGCTCCTCACTAGTACAGAATTCACCCCTCCACTTT	NA	NA	TRBV5-5	TRBJ1-6
CASSLGWFNEQYF	TGTGCCAGCAGCTTAGGATGGTTCAACGAGCAGTACTTC	many	NA	TRBV11-2	TRBJ2-7
CSVAGEWQETQYF	TGCAGCGTGGCGGGGGAATGGCAAGAGACCCAGTACTTC	many	TRBD2	TRBV29-1	TRBJ2-5
CASSDNRGVPYSNQPQHF	TGCGCCAGCAGTGACAACAGGGGAGTCCCTTATAGCAATCAGCCCCAGCATTTT	NA	TRBD1	TRBV10-1	TRBJ1-5
CASSRDVETQYF	TGCGCCAGCAGTCGAGATGTAGAGACCCAGTACTTC	NA	NA	TRBV5-1	TRBJ2-5
CASGRTSGSNTGELFF	TGTGCCAGCGGTCGGACTAGCGGGAGCAACACCGGGGAGCTGTTTTTT	few	TRBD2	TRBV6-2/TRBV6-3	TRBJ2-2
CASSYRGLAYEQYF	TGTGCCAGCAGTTACAGGGGGCTGGCCTACGAGCAGTACTTC	many	TRBD1	TRBV28	TRBJ2-7
CASMSRGRRADTQYF	TGTGCCAGCATGTCAAGGGGGCGAAGGGCAGATACGCAGTATTTT	NA	TRBD1	TRBV28	TRBJ2-3
CASRRLGYYEQYF	TGTGCCAGCAGGAGGCTGGGGTACTACGAGCAGTACTTC	many	NA	TRBV2	TRBJ2-7
CASSLSTSLGLSNEQFF	TGTGCCAGCAGCCTTTCGACTAGTTTGGGTTTAAGCAATGAGCAGTTCTTC	NA	NA	TRBV3-1	TRBJ2-1